This T cell receptor beta chain was found in a study of neoadjuvant anti-PD-1 for oral cavity cancer. Study-level information: Before surgery, most patients got three to four biweekly 3 mg/kg nivolumab doses.

Blood libraries mostly used approximately 450 ng genomic DNA, six replicates each. Sequencing was performed with immunoSEQ multiplex PCR; in TCRdb, only in-frame clones are kept and a portion is missing. The sample records around 13,000 clones, approximately 70% being singletons. Time point denoted: after neoadjuvant nivolumab, at surgical resection. Cohort: HPV-negative, locally advanced oral cavity squamous cell carcinoma patients. Analysis of PBMCs was direct, with no culture step. The sequence was collected from a person between 40 and 79 years old with oral cavity squamous cell carcinoma. The sequences come from PBMCs, collected after nivolumab (anti-PD-1) treatment.

CDR3 DNA sequence: TGTGCCAGCTCTGGGGTTGGCAATCAGCCCCAGCATTTT. Residues: CASSGVGNQPQHF. This sequence joins TRBV6-5 and TRBJ1-5; no clear D gene. V lost 8 bases to trimming and J lost 2 bases, with 10 bases between them. The CDR3 spans 13 residues. Germline lookup yields CDR1 MNHEY and CDR2 SVGAGI.